This paragraph reports one TCR beta chain. Its specific antigen is unknown. The record has no base qualities; no much larger clone is one base away. This entry belongs to a study of T cells after yellow fever vaccination (dated by TCRdb to 2018 to 2020). Some background on the complete study: Libraries from fractions with low cell numbers were prepared with the SMART-Seq v4 Ultra Low Input RNA kit. To track T-cell clones before and after primary and booster YFV17D yellow fever vaccination, bulk TCR alpha and beta repertoires were sequenced longitudinally. Two healthy male donors, one aged 18 to 30 and one aged 30 to 39 years, were included in the cohort. Blood samples were taken at several timepoints before and after primary and secondary immunization, and bulk PBMC replicates and cell subsets were isolated.

Inclusive of the bounding cysteine and phenylalanine, the CDR3 is 15 residues long. Only the CDR3 portion is preserved as DNA: 45 bases, with reading frame beginning at the first base. CDR1 DFQATT and CDR2 SNEGSKA are derived from the germline V gene (reference sequence). Compared with germline, V lacks 8 bases and J lacks 2 bases; bases without a gene match: 11. The sample's treatment or condition label is to be understood as: live attenuated yellow fever vaccine strain. Two biological replicates of bulk PBMCs were collected at each blood-draw timepoint. PBMCs were isolated from peripheral blood using a standard Ficoll-Paque protocol. RNA was extracted with TriZol from bulk PBMCs, CD4 and CD8 fractions, and dextramer-positive and dextramer-negative fractions. On the study overall, not on this receptor specifically: Because the study included only a couple of donors, the extent to which the findings can be generalized is limited. A small fraction of clonotypes appeared in both the CD4 and CD8 compartments, likely as a result of convergent recombination. After the booster, most of the clones that had expanded following primary vaccination were detected again (just under 97% of CD4 and roughly nine tenths of CD8), which suggests that memory was broadly maintained. The secondary T-cell response was weaker than the primary response but faster, peaking on day 5 instead of day 15. Computational filtering was needed because FACS-sorted repertoires could contain abundant contaminating clonotypes from the bulk population.

Synthesis of TCR cDNA relied on 5'RACE template switching, a step that introduced a universal primer site along with unique molecular identifiers. Priming of cDNA synthesis was performed from both the TCR alpha and TCR beta constant segments. Two PCR steps were used to amplify libraries, with sample barcodes and sequencing adapters being added in the second step. Libraries were sequenced on Illumina HiSeq 2500 (2x100 bp) or NovaSeq (2x150 bp). The paper's data handling went like this. Demultiplexing of reads and collapsing into UMI consensus sequences were performed with MIGEC, and V(D)J alignment was carried out with MiXCR. Vaccine-responding clonotypes were identified with edgeR using replicate PBMC samples, with FDR below 0.01 and a log2 fold change above 5 up to day 15 being required. Each bulk clonotype received a CD4 or CD8 identity based on whether the sequenced CD4 or CD8 repertoire contained that clonotype at higher abundance. In-frame beta chains were kept once TCRdb had trimmed the public reads at Q25 with fastp and called clones with MiXCR. Every CDR3 protein is listed once, alongside the most common genes and DNA of its rows. TCRdb's processing, not the authors', yielded these V and J calls. This sample has 300,000 to 400,000 distinct CDR3 sequences in its table, and approximately 5.7% of those were observed once. Of the sample, about 15% is held by the ten largest clones.

The TCR sequence derives from a young man who received the YFV17D yellow fever vaccine. The sample in question was PBMCs, obtained 5 days after the yellow fever booster vaccination. Rearrangement joined TRBV20-1 to TRBJ2-1, with 8 bases in between that match TRBD2. The encoded CDR3 is CSTPAGLAAYNEQFF. The nucleotide sequence reads TGCAGTACCCCCGCCGGACTAGCCGCCTACAATGAGCAGTTCTTC.